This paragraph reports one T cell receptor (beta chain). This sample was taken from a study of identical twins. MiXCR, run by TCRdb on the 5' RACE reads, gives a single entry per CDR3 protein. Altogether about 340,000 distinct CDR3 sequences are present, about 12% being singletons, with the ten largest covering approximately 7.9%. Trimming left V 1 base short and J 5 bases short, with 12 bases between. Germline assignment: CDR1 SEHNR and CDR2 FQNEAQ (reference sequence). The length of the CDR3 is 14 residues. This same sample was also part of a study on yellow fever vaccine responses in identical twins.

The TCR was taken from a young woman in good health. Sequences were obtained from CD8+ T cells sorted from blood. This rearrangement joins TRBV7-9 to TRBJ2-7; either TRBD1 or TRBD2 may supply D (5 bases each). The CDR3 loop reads CASSLGYGGDEQYV. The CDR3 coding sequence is TGTGCCAGCAGCTTAGGGTATGGGGGTGACGAGCAGTACGTC.